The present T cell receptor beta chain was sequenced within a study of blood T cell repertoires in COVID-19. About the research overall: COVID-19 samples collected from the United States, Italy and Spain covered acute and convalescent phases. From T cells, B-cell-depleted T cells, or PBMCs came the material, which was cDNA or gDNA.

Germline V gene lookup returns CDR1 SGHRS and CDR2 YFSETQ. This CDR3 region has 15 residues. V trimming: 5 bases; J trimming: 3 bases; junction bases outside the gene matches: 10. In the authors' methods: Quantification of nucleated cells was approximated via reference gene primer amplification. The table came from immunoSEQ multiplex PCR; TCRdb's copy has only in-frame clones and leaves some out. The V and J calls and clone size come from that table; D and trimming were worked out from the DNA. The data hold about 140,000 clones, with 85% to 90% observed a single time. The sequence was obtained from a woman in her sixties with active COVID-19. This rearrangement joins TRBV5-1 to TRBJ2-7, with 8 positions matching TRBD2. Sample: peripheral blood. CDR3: CASSQHLAGNYEQYF. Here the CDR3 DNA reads TGCGCCAGCAGTCAACATTTAGCGGGAAACTACGAGCAGTACTTC. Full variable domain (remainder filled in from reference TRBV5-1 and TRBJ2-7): KAGVTQTPRYLIKTRGQQVTLSCSPISGHRSVSWYQQTPGQGLQFLFEYFSETQRNKGNFPGRFSGRQFSNSRSEMNVSTLELGDSALYLCASSQHLAGNYEQYFGPGTRLTVT.